This entry features one T cell receptor beta chain sequence. The antigen is unknown. Clones were read by immunoSEQ multiplex PCR, and TCRdb kept only the in-frame ones, dropping some. In the table there are just over 25,000 clones, 85% to 95% of which are singletons. V was shortened by 0 bases and J by 4 bases, with 15 bases between the two germline ends. The CDR3 is 16 amino acids. Germline CDR1 SGHAT, CDR2 FQNNGV. The entry originates in a study of chemoradiotherapy in HPV16-positive cancers. Study-level points and caveats: Candidate HPV-specific clones and E7-related TCR motifs grew in tumor during treatment.

The V and J genes are TRBV11-2 and TRBJ1-2, with D perhaps TRBD1 (5 bases). The source was blood, collected from a patient who underwent chemoradiotherapy. This TCR was sampled from a human donor with HPV-associated anogenital cancer. The CDR3 region is CASSLDLSQGTYGYTF. CDR3 in DNA: TGTGCCAGCAGCTTAGATCTTAGTCAGGGCACCTATGGCTACACCTTC.